A single sample gave rise to the 21 T cell receptor beta chains below, sequenced in a study of T cells after yellow fever vaccination. From the 5' RACE reads, TCRdb called clonotypes with MiXCR, one entry per CDR3 protein. Of 95,000 to 150,000 distinct CDR3 sequences detected, 13% to 15% appear once; the ten largest clones hold roughly two fifths. Here the sequenced sample was CD8+ T cells sorted from PBMCs, taken 5 days after the yellow fever booster vaccination. The receptors derive from a young man who received the YFV17D yellow fever vaccine.

V is TRBV20-1 and J is TRBJ2-7; 11 bases map to TRBD2. This CDR3 comprises 16 residues. V was pared by 1 base and J by 5 bases, with 10 bases of the junction left unmatched. Germline assignment: CDR1 DFQATT and CDR2 SNEGSKA (reference sequence). The CDR3 region has the DNA TGCAGTGCTAGAGGACTAGCGGGGACCCTTTTAAACGAGCAGTACTTC. Its translation is CSARGLAGTLLNEQYF.

The table lists this clonotype with a few counts. The chain couples TRBV4-3 to TRBJ2-1, with D tentatively TRBD1 (6 bases). The CDR3 has 16 amino acids. In germline, CDR1 is LGHNA, CDR2 YSLEER. The V end was cut by 0 bases, the J end by 2 bases, with 11 bases between. CDR3 residues: CASSQDPEGAYNEQFF. The CDR3 nucleotides are TGCGCCAGCAGCCAAGATCCAGAGGGGGCCTACAATGAGCAGTTCTTC.

The chain couples TRBV14 to TRBJ1-1, with D possibly matching TRBD1 (6 bases). The germline V and J ends were trimmed by 1 base and 0 bases, with 18 bases remaining between them. CDR3 size: 18 residues. Germline loops: CDR1 SGHDN, CDR2 FVKESK. CDR3 sequence (DNA): TGTGCCAGCAGCCAAGCGGCGGGACATTGGGGCATGAACACTGAAGCTTTCTTT. This gives the protein CASSQAAGHWGMNTEAFF.

The table lists this clonotype with a few counts. The rearrangement links TRBV18 to TRBJ1-5; 10 positions agree with TRBD1. The CDR3 loop spans 21 amino acids. CDR1 is KGHSH and CDR2 is LQKENI in the germline V gene. J was trimmed by 0 bases and V by 2 bases; bases with no gene match: 16. As DNA, the CDR3 is TGTGCCAGCTCACCATCTTCCGGGACAGGGGAACTAGTCTATAGCAATCAGCCCCAGCATTTT. Translated: CASSPSSGTGELVYSNQPQHF.

This chain links TRBV4-3 with TRBJ2-5; 7 bases fit TRBD2. V shed 4 bases and J 3 bases; nucleotides not matched to a gene: 5. Germline V gives CDR1 LGHNA, CDR2 YSLEER. The CDR3 runs to 14 residues. The CDR3 nucleotides are TGCGCCAGCAGCCGTGGACTAGTTAAAGAGACCCAGTACTTC. Protein sequence: CASSRGLVKETQYF.

This clonotype was observed many times. The V call is TRBV12-3 or TRBV12-4, the J call TRBJ2-2; 8 bases are a match to TRBD1. The CDR3 spans 16 residues. V lost 6 bases to trimming and J lost 6 bases; unmatched junction nucleotides: 12. The CDR3 region has the DNA TGTGCCAGCAGCATTTTCATGACAGGGGAGGCCGGGGAGCTGTTTTTT. Protein sequence: CASSIFMTGEAGELFF.

This clonotype has more than one count but fewer than ten. Here the CDR3 reads CASSRGRIFYEQYF. CDR3 sequence (DNA): TGCGCCAGCAGCCGGGGGCGGATTTTCTACGAGCAGTACTTC. The V and J genes are TRBV10-1 and TRBJ2-7; either TRBD1 or TRBD2 may fit D (6 bases each). Trimming removed 6 bases from V and 3 bases from J, with 15 bases in between. Germline CDR1 is WNHNN and CDR2 is SYGVQD (reference sequence). This CDR3 is built from 14 residues.

This clonotype has a handful of counts. The chain couples TRBV6-2 or TRBV6-3 to TRBJ2-2; possible D gene TRBD2, 5 bases. The CDR3 loop spans 14 amino acids. V dropped 0 bases and J dropped 3 bases, with 5 bases sitting between them. Germline CDR1 MNHEY, CDR2 SVGEGT. CDR3 sequence: CASSYSSDTGELFF. The CDR3 coding sequence is TGTGCCAGCAGTTACTCTAGCGACACCGGGGAGCTGTTTTTT.

The CDR3 here is CASRDPFRGSSNEQYF. In DNA form, the CDR3 reads TGTGCCAGCAGGGACCCATTCAGGGGATCATCGAACGAGCAGTACTTC. V and J are TRBV11-2 and TRBJ2-7; weak D call: TRBD1 (6 bases). The V gene's germline CDR1 is SGHAT and CDR2 FQNNGV. Between the trimmed V and J ends, which lost 6 bases and 5 bases, there was a span of 23 bases. CDR3 length: 16 residues. Drawing the rest from reference TRBV11-2 and TRBJ2-7, the complete variable domain is EAGVAQSPRYKIIEKRQSVAFWCNPISGHATLYWYQQILGQGPKLLIQFQNNGVVDDSQLPKDRFSAERLKGVDSTLKIQPAKLEDSAVYLCASRDPFRGSSNEQYFGPGTRLTVT.

This clonotype was seen only a few times. The rearrangement uses TRBV6-5 and TRBJ2-1; the match to TRBD1 covers 11 bases. The CDR3 contains 12 residues. CDR1 is MNHEY, CDR2 SVGAGI, per germline. J lost 8 bases, V lost 6 bases, and 0 bases had no gene match. CDR3 coding DNA: TGTGCCAGCAGGGGACAGGGGGATGAGCAGTTCTTC. The encoded protein is CASRGQGDEQFF.

This clonotype was found many times. The rearrangement links TRBV6-5 to TRBJ2-3, with D perhaps matching TRBD2 (6 bases). This CDR3 contains 17 residues. Trimming left V 2 bases short and J 0 bases short, with 15 bases between. The germline CDR1 and CDR2 sequences are MNHEY and SVGAGI. The CDR3 DNA reads as TGTGCCAGCAGTTACGGGCCAGCGGGCGGGAGCACAGATACGCAGTATTTT. Protein product: CASSYGPAGGSTDTQYF.

The chain combines TRBV28 with TRBJ2-7; D is undetermined. This CDR3 region has 12 residues. The V gene lost 8 bases and the J gene lost 3 bases, with 11 bases spanning the gap. Germline V gene data show CDR1 as MDHEN and CDR2 as SYDVKM. The CDR3 reads CASGEPGYEQYV. As DNA, the CDR3 is TGTGCCAGCGGAGAACCGGGCTACGAGCAGTACGTC.

This clonotype occurred a few times. This chain uses TRBV5-1 with TRBJ2-3, with TRBD2 matching over 9 bases. After removal of 5 bases from V and 2 bases from J, the junction contained 3 bases not matched to a gene. This CDR3 has 14 residues. Germline CDR1 and CDR2: SGHRS and YFSETQ. The CDR3 spells CASRSGGFTDTQYF. CDR3 nucleotide sequence: TGCGCCAGCAGGAGCGGGGGGTTCACAGATACGCAGTATTTT.

The chain recombines TRBV15 with TRBJ1-5; 10 bases are a match to TRBD1. V lost 3 bases and J lost 3; bases outside the gene matches: 2. Per germline, CDR1 LNHNV and CDR2 YYDKDF (reference sequence). The CDR3 extends over 15 amino acids. The DNA for the CDR3 is TGTGCCACCAGCAGGGACAGGGGGACCAATCAGCCCCAGCATTTT. Translation: CATSRDRGTNQPQHF.

The chain recombines TRBV12-3 or TRBV12-4 with TRBJ1-5; D unresolved. The V gene lost 10 bases and the J gene lost 6 bases, with 10 bases spanning the gap. CDR3 length: 11 residues. The CDR3 region has the DNA TGTGCCACCCACAAGGGTCAGCCCCAGCATTTT. Translated: CATHKGQPQHF.

This clonotype was observed a few times. As DNA, the CDR3 is TGCGCCAGCAGCCATCCGGGACAGGCTATCTATGGCTACACCTTC. Translation: CASSHPGQAIYGYTF. This chain uses TRBV4-1 with TRBJ1-2; 8 bases agree with TRBD1. The V gene end was trimmed by 3 bases and the J gene end by 4 bases; junction bases not matched to a gene: 7. The CDR3 loop spans 15 amino acids. Germline loops: CDR1 MGHRA, CDR2 YSYEKL.

The sample holds a few counts of this clonotype. The chain joins TRBV7-9 to TRBJ2-3; 9 positions agree with TRBD2. The trim removed 4 bases at V and 5 bases at J, leaving 10 bases unmatched. The CDR3 is 16 amino acids. The germline V gene has CDR1 SEHNR and CDR2 FQNEAQ (reference sequence). The CDR3 nucleotides read TGTGCCAGCAGCTCGCTTCTAGCGGGGACCCGAGATACGCAGTATTTT. It translates to CASSSLLAGTRDTQYF.

This clonotype was counted only a few times. The rearrangement links TRBV7-9 to TRBJ1-6; no firm D call. Germline-derived CDR1 and CDR2 are SEHNR and FQNEAQ (reference sequence). The germline V and J ends were trimmed by 3 bases and 9 bases, with 12 bases remaining between them. This CDR3 has 14 residues. The CDR3 nucleotides read TGTGCCAGCAGCTTTCCCCAAAGTACTTCACCCCTCCACTTT. Translated: CASSFPQSTSPLHF. Complete variable domain (other parts from reference TRBV7-9 and TRBJ1-6): DTGVSQNPRHKITKRGQNVTFRCDPISEHNRLYWYRQTLGQGPEFLTYFQNEAQLEKSRLLSDRFSAERPKGSFSTLEIQRTEQGDSAMYLCASSFPQSTSPLHFGNGTRLTVT.

This chain uses TRBV7-9 with TRBJ2-7; no clear D gene. The V gene lost 2 bases and the J gene lost 0 bases, with 5 bases spanning the gap. The CDR3 is 13 amino acids. The germline CDR1 and CDR2 sequences are SEHNR and FQNEAQ (reference sequence). The CDR3 protein is CASSLPTSYEQYV. DNA for the CDR3: TGTGCCAGCAGCTTACCTACCTCCTACGAGCAGTACGTC.

This clonotype has a handful of counts. The chain joins TRBV4-3 to TRBJ1-6; D call uncertain. The CDR3 consists of 15 residues. V gave up 0 bases and J gave up 6 bases, with 9 bases separating them. Germline loops: CDR1 LGHNA, CDR2 YSLEER. The CDR3 reads CASSQDSRVNSPLHF. The CDR3 coding sequence is TGCGCCAGCAGCCAAGATTCACGGGTTAATTCACCCCTCCACTTT.

The V call is TRBV6-2 or TRBV6-3, the J call TRBJ1-1; no firm D call. The CDR3 totals 14 residues. Germline-derived CDR1 and CDR2 are MNHEY and SVGEGT. V was cut by 1 base and J by 1 base, with 7 bases left in between. The DNA of the CDR3 is TGTGCCAGCAGTTACTTTACCAGGAACACTGAAGCTTTCTTT. The encoded protein is CASSYFTRNTEAFF.